The TCR beta chain under discussion was sequenced for a study of blood T cell repertoires in COVID-19. Across the whole study: There were acute and convalescent COVID-19 samples, and they came from the United States, Italy and Spain.

TCRdb's table, derived via immunoSEQ multiplex PCR, lists solely in-frame clones and lacks some. The sample contains around 270,000 clones, roughly 91% of which appear only once. The CDR3 is 13 residues long. Germline V gives CDR1 MNHEY, CDR2 SVGEGT. The V gene lost 2 bases and the J gene lost 7 bases, with 9 bases spanning the gap. The rearrangement uses TRBV6-2 or TRBV6-3 and TRBJ2-4; D is ambiguous. The sample comprised peripheral blood. This receptor was taken from a man in his thirties or forties with acute or convalescent COVID-19. In DNA, the CDR3 is TGTGCCAGCAGTTACGCGGAGAGGAACATTCAGTACTTC. Translation gives CASSYAERNIQYF.